This T cell receptor beta chain was recovered during a study of shared clonotypes between healthy human individuals. Only in-frame clones appear in the TCRdb table, and some are missing; sequencing was by immunoSEQ multiplex PCR. Among some 580,000 clones listed, roughly 97% were seen once. V lost 4 bases, J lost 5 bases, and 17 bases lay in between. The CDR3 is made up of 15 amino acids. CDR1 SNHLY and CDR2 FYNNEI come from the germline V gene. This chain uses TRBV2 with TRBJ2-5; no clear D gene. The receptor's source is a woman aged 25 to 39 in good health. Material: naive CD4+ T cells sorted from blood. The subset here: CD45RA+ positively selected. The CDR3 protein is CASSVELRFLETQYF. DNA for the CDR3: TGTGCCAGCAGTGTGGAGTTGAGGTTTCTTGAGACCCAGTACTTC. The full variable domain, completed using reference TRBV2 and TRBJ2-5, is EPEVTQTPSHQVTQMGQEVILRCVPISNHLYFYWYRQILGQKVEFLVSFYNNEISEKSEIFDDQFSVERPDGSNFTLKIRSTKLEDSAMYFCASSVELRFLETQYFGPGTRLLVL.